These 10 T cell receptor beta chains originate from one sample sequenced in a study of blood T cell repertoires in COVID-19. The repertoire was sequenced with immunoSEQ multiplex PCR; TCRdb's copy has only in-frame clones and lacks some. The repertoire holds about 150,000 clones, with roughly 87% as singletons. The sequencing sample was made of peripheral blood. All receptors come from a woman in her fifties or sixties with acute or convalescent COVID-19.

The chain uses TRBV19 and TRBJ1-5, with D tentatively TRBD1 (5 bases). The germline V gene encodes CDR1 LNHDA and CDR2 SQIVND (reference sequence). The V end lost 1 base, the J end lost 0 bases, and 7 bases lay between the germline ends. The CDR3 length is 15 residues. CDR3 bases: TGTGCCAGTAGTATAGGACAGATTAGCAATCAGCCCCAGCATTTT. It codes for CASSIGQISNQPQHF.

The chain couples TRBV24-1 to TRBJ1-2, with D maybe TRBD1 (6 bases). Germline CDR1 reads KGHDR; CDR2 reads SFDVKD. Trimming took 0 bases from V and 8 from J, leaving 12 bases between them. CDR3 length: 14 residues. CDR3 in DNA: TGTGCCACCAGTGATTTGAACAGGGTCGAAGGCTACACCTTC. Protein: CATSDLNRVEGYTF.

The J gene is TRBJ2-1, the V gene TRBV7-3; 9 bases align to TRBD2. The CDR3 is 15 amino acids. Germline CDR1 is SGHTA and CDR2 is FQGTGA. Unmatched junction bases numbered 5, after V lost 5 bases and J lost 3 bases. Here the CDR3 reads CASSQTSGLYNEQFF. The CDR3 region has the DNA TGTGCCAGCAGCCAGACTAGCGGACTCTACAATGAGCAGTTCTTC. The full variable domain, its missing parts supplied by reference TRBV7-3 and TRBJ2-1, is GAGVSQTPSNKVTEKGKYVELRCDPISGHTALYWYRQSLGQGPEFLIYFQGTGAADDSGLPNDRFFAVRPEGSVSTLKIQRTERGDSAVYLCASSQTSGLYNEQFFGPGTRLTVL.

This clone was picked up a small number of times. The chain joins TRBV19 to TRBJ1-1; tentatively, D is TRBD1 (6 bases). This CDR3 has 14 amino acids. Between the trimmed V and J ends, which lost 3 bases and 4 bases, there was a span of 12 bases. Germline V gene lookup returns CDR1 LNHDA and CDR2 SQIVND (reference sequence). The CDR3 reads CASSITGSGTEAFF. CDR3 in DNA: TGTGCCAGTAGTATTACAGGGTCTGGCACTGAAGCTTTCTTT.

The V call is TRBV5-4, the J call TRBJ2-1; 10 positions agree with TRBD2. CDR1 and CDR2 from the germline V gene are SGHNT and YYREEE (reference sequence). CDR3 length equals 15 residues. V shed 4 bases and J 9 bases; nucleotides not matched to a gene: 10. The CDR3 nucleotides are TGTGCCAGCAGCCAAACTAGCGGGAAGATGGGTGAGCAGTTCTTC. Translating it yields CASSQTSGKMGEQFF.

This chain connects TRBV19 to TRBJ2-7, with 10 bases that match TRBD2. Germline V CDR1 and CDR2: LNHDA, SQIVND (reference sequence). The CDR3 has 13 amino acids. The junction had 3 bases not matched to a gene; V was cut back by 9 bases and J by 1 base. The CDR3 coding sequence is TGTGCCAGCAGGACTAGCGGATCCTACGAGCAGTACTTC. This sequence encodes CASRTSGSYEQYF.

CDR3 protein: CASSSPGQGGETQYF. CDR3 bases: TGTGCCAGCAGCTCACCCGGACAGGGAGGAGAGACCCAGTACTTC. This chain uses TRBV6-5 with TRBJ2-5, with 8 bases identical to TRBD1. Per the germline V gene, CDR1 is MNHEY and CDR2 is SVGAGI. Germline trimming cut 6 bases from V and 4 bases from J; bases unmatched to any gene: 10. This CDR3 comprises 15 residues.

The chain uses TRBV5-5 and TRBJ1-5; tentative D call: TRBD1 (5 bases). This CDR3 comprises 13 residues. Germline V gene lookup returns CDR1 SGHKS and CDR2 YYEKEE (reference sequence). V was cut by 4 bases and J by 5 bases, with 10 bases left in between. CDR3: CASSRGDDQPQHF. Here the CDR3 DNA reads TGTGCCAGCAGCAGGGGTGACGATCAGCCCCAGCATTTT.

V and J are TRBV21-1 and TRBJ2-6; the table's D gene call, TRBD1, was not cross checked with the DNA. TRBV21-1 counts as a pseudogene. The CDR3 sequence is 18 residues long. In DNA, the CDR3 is TGTGCCAGCAGCAAAGCTCATACCACAGGGACTGGGGCCAACGTCCTGACTTTC. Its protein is CASSKAHTTGTGANVLTF.

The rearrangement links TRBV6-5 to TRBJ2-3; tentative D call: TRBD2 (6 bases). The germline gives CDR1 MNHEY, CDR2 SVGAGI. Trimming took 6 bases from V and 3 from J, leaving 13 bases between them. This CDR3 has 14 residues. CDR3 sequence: CASRFPGETDTQYF. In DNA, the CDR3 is TGTGCCAGCAGATTTCCGGGGGAGACAGATACGCAGTATTTT.